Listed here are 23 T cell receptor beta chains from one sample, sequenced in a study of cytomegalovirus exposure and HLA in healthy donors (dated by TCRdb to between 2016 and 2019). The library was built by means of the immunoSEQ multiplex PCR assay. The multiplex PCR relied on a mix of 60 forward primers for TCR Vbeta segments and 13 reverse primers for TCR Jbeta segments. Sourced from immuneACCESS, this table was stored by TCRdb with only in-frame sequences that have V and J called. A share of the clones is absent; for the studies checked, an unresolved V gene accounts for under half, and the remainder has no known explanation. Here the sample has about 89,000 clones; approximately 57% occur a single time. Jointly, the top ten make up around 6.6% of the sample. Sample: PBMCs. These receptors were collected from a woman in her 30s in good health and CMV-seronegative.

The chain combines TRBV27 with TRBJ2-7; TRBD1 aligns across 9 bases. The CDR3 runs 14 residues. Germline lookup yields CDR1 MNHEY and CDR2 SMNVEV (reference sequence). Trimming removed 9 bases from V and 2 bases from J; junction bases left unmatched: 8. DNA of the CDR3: TGTGCCAGTACTCGTTGGACAGGGGCCTACGAGCAGTACTTC. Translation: CASTRWTGAYEQYF.

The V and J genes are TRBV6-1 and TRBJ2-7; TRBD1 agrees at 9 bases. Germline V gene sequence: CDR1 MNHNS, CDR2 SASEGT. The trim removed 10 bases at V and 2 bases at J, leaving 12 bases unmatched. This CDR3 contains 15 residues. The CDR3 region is CAIIGGRDRAYEQYF. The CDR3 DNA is TGTGCCATCATCGGGGGGCGGGACAGGGCCTACGAGCAGTACTTC.

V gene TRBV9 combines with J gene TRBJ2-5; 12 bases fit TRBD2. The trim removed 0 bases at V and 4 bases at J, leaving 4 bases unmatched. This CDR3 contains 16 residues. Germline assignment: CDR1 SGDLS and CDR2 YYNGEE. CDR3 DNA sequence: TGTGCCAGCAGCGTAGCCCTAGCGGGAGGGAGAGAGACCCAGTACTTC. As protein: CASSVALAGGRETQYF. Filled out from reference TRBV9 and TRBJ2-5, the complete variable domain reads DSGVTQTPKHLITATGQRVTLRCSPRSGDLSVYWYQQSLDQGLQFLIQYYNGEERAKGNILERFSAQQFPDLHSELNLSSLELGDSALYFCASSVALAGGRETQYFGPGTRLLVL.

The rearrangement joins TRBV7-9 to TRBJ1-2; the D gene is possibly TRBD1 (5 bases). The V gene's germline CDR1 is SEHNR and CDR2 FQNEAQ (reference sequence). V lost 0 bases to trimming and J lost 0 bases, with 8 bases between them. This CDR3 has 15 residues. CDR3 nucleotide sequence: TGTGCCAGCAGCTTAGCGCGGGGGTCTAACTATGGCTACACCTTC. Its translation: CASSLARGSNYGYTF.

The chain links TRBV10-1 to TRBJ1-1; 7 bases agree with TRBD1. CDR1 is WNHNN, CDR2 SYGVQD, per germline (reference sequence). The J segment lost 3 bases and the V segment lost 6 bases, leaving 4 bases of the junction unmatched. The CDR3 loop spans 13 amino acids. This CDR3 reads CASSGTADTEAFF. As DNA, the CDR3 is TGCGCCAGCAGCGGGACAGCGGACACTGAAGCTTTCTTT.

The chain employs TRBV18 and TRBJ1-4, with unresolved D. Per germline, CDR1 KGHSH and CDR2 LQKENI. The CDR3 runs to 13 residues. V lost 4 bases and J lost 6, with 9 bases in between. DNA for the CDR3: TGTGCCAGCTCACGAAGCCAGGATGAAAAACTGTTTTTT. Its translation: CASSRSQDEKLFF.

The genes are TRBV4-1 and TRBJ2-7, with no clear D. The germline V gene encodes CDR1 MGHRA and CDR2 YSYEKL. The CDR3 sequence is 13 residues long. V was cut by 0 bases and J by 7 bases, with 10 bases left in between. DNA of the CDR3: TGCGCCAGCAGCCAAGATCCCCGACTGGAGCAGTACTTC. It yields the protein CASSQDPRLEQYF.

The CDR3 reads CASSPPWEGGEQFF. For the CDR3, the DNA is TGTGCCAGCTCACCACCGTGGGAGGGAGGTGAGCAGTTCTTC. The chain links TRBV18 to TRBJ2-1; TRBD2 agrees at 7 bases. Germline V lookup: CDR1 KGHSH, CDR2 LQKENI. J gave up 9 bases and V 0 bases, and 5 bases lay outside the gene matches. This CDR3 has 14 amino acids.

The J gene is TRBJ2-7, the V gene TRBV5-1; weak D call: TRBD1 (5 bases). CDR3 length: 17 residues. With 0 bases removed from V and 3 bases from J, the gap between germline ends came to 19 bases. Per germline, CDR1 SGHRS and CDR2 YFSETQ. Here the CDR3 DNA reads TGCGCCAGCAGCTTGGCCAGGACAACAGCTGGGATCTACGAGCAGTACTTC. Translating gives CASSLARTTAGIYEQYF.

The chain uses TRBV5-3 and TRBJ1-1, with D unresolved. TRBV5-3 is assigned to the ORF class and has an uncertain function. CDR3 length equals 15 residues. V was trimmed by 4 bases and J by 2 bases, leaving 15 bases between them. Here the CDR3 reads CARSIPPTDNTEAFF. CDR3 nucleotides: TGTGCCAGAAGCATACCTCCTACTGATAACACTGAAGCTTTCTTT.

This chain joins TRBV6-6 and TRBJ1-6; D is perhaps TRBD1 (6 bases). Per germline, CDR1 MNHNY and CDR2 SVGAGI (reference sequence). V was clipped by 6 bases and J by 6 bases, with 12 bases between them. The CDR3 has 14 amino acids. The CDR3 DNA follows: TGTGCCAGCAGCCAACAGGGACGTAATTCACCCCTCCACTTT. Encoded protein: CASSQQGRNSPLHF.

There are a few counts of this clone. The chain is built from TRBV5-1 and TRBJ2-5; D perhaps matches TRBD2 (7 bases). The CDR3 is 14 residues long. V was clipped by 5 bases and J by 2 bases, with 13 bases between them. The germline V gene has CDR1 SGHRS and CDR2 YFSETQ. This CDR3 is CASRGGQDQETQYF. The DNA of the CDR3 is TGCGCCAGCAGGGGGGGGCAGGATCAAGAGACCCAGTACTTC.

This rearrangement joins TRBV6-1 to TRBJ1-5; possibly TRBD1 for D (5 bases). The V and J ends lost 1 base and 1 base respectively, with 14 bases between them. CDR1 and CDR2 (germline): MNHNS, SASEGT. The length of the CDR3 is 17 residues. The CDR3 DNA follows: TGTGCCAGCAGTGAAGTCGTTGGGGGGAAAAGCAATCAGCCCCAGCATTTT. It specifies CASSEVVGGKSNQPQHF.

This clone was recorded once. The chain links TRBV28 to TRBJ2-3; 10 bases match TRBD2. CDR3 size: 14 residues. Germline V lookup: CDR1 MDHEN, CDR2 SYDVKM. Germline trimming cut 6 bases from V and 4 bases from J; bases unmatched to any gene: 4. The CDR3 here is CASRGLAEADTQYF. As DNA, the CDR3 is TGTGCCAGCAGAGGACTAGCGGAAGCAGATACGCAGTATTTT.

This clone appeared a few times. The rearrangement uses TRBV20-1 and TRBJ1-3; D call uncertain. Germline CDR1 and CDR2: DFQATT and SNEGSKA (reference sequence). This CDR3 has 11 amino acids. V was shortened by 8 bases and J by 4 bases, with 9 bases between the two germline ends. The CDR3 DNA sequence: TGCAGTTCTCTACTGGGAAACACCATATATTTT. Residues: CSSLLGNTIYF.

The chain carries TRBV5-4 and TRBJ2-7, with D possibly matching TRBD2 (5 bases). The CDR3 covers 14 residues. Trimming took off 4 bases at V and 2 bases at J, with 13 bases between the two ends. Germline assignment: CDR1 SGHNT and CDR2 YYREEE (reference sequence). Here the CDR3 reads CASSPLSGTYEQYF. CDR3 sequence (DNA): TGTGCCAGCAGCCCCCTGTCCGGGACCTACGAGCAGTACTTC.

The CDR3 is CATSRSAENYGYTF. The CDR3 coding sequence is TGTGCCACCAGCAGATCCGCAGAAAACTATGGCTACACCTTC. The gene calls are TRBV15 and TRBJ1-2; D is unclear. CDR1 and CDR2 (germline): LNHNV, YYDKDF (reference sequence). The CDR3 is 14 residues long. V dropped 2 bases and J dropped 2 bases, with 9 bases sitting between them.

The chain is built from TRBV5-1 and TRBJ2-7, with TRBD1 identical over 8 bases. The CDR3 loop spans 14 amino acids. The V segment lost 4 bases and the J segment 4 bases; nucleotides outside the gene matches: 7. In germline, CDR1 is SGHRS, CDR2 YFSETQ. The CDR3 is CASSQDRGPYEQYF. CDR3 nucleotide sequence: TGCGCCAGCAGCCAAGACAGGGGACCTTACGAGCAGTACTTC.

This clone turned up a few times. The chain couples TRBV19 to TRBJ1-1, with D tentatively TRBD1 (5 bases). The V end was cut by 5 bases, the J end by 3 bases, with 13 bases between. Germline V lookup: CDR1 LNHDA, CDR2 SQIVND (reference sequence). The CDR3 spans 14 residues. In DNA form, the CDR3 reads TGTGCCAGTAGTCCGGGGGGAGGGTACACTGAAGCTTTCTTT. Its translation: CASSPGGGYTEAFF.

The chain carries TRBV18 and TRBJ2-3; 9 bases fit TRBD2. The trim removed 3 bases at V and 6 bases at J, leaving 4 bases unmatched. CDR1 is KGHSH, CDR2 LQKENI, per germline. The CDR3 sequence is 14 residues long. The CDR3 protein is CASSPTSGEDTQYF. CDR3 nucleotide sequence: TGTGCCAGCTCACCGACTAGCGGAGAGGATACGCAGTATTTT.

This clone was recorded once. CDR3 amino acids: CASSEARTSGTNEQFF. The DNA of the CDR3 is TGTGCCAGCAGTGAAGCGCGGACTAGCGGGACCAATGAGCAGTTCTTC. This rearrangement joins TRBV6-1 to TRBJ2-1, with 12 positions matching TRBD2. V gave up 0 bases and J gave up 6 bases; unmatched junction bases: 3. The germline V gene encodes CDR1 MNHNS and CDR2 SASEGT. The CDR3 sequence is 16 residues long.

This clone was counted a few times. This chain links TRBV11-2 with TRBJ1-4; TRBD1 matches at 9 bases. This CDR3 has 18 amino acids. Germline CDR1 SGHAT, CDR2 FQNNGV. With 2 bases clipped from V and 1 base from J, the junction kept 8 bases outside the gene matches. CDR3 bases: TGTGCCAGCAGCTTACGGGGACAGGGAATCCGAACTAATGAAAAACTGTTTTTT. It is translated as CASSLRGQGIRTNEKLFF.

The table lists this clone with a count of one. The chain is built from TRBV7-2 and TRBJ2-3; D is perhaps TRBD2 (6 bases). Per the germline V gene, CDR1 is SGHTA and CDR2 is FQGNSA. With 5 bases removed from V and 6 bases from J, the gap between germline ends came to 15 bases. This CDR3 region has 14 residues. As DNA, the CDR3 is TGTGCCAGCAGCATCGACGGACGGGGGGATACGCAGTATTTT. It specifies CASSIDGRGDTQYF.